Shown below are 11 T cell receptor beta chains from a single sample sequenced in a study of metastatic and nonmetastatic thyroid tumors. TCRdb called clones again from the PCR reads with MiXCR. This table has around 15,000 clones, approximately 20% appearing once. Ahead of thyroid surgery, no patient had received treatment of any kind. The sample consisted of adjacent normal tissue. The receptor source for this set is a female donor with papillary thyroid cancer or a benign thyroid nodule (not recorded which). Some clones in this sample may be carry-over from other donors' samples.

The V gene is TRBV6-4, the J gene TRBJ2-1, with 8 nucleotides matching TRBD1. The CDR3 spans 13 residues. Germline V lookup: CDR1 MRHNA, CDR2 SNTAGT. J lost 9 bases, V lost 7 bases, and 8 bases had no gene match. The DNA of the CDR3 is TGTGCCAGCACCGGGACAGGAGGCGGTGAGCAGTTCTTC. Translation: CASTGTGGGEQFF.

The chain joins TRBV5-1 to TRBJ1-5; 9 nucleotides align to TRBD1. CDR3 length: 15 residues. CDR1 is SGHRS, CDR2 YFSETQ, per germline. The V segment lost 3 bases and the J segment 1 base; nucleotides outside the gene matches: 2. This chain's CDR3 is CASSSTGGSNQPQHF. The DNA of the CDR3 is TGCGCCAGCAGCTCCACAGGGGGCAGCAATCAGCCCCAGCATTTT.

This chain uses TRBV30 with TRBJ2-3, with D unresolved. In germline, CDR1 is GTSNPN, CDR2 SVGIG (reference sequence). The CDR3 sequence is 14 residues long. Between the trimmed V and J ends, which lost 4 bases and 1 base, there was a span of 12 bases. CDR3 residues: CAWTPSGGTDTQYF. The CDR3 DNA follows: TGTGCCTGGACCCCCTCAGGCGGCACAGATACGCAGTATTTT.

The gene calls are TRBV27 and TRBJ2-7, with 10 positions matching TRBD2. Germline V gene data show CDR1 as MNHEY and CDR2 as SMNVEV (reference sequence). J gave up 7 bases and V 6 bases, and 3 bases lay outside the gene matches. The CDR3 loop spans 12 amino acids. The chain's CDR3 is CASSRSGGEQYF. The CDR3 DNA follows: TGTGCCAGCAGCCGTAGCGGGGGGGAGCAGTACTTC.

V usage is TRBV6-6 and J usage is TRBJ2-1; TRBD2 matches 9 bases. The trim removed 0 bases at V and 10 bases at J, leaving 7 bases unmatched. The CDR3 is 15 residues long. Germline-derived CDR1 and CDR2 are MNHNY and SVGAGI (reference sequence). The chain's CDR3 is CASSYSGTSSGEQFF. In nucleotides, the CDR3 is TGTGCCAGCAGTTACTCGGGGACTAGCTCTGGGGAGCAGTTCTTC.

This chain joins TRBV20-1 and TRBJ1-1; possible D gene TRBD1, 6 bases. Germline V lookup: CDR1 DFQATT, CDR2 SNEGSKA (reference sequence). Trimming took off 0 bases at V and 3 bases at J, with 17 bases between the two ends. CDR3 length: 16 amino acids. The chain's CDR3 is CSARDQGTHSDTEAFF. CDR3 DNA: TGCAGTGCTAGAGATCAGGGGACCCATTCGGACACTGAAGCTTTCTTT.

This chain uses TRBV2 with TRBJ1-3, with TRBD1 matching over 9 bases. Germline CDR1 reads SNHLY; CDR2 reads FYNNEI. V lost 9 bases to trimming and J lost 0 bases; unmatched junction nucleotides: 3. There are 14 residues in the CDR3. The CDR3 loop is CASRDRASGNTIYF. The CDR3 nucleotides are TGTGCCAGTAGGGACAGGGCCTCTGGAAACACCATATATTTT. Full variable domain (missing parts from reference TRBV2 and TRBJ1-3): EPEVTQTPSHQVTQMGQEVILRCVPISNHLYFYWYRQILGQKVEFLVSFYNNEISEKSEIFDDQFSVERPDGSNFTLKIRSTKLEDSAMYFCASRDRASGNTIYFGEGSWLTVV.

This clone was seen only a few times. The chain is built from TRBV6-5 and TRBJ2-7; TRBD2 matches 7 bases. Germline CDR1 MNHEY, CDR2 SVGAGI. The CDR3 has 15 residues. Trimming cost V 4 bases and J 2 bases; bases outside gene matches: 8. The CDR3 protein is CASSSYGGSAYEQYF. The CDR3 nucleotides read TGTGCCAGCAGTTCTTACGGGGGGTCCGCCTACGAGCAGTACTTC.

In nucleotides, the CDR3 is TGCGCCAGCAGCTTTTCTCCCGGGACAGGGGCCGACGAGCAGTACTTC. Translation: CASSFSPGTGADEQYF. This chain connects TRBV5-1 to TRBJ2-7; 10 bases are shared with TRBD1. Germline values: CDR1 SGHRS, CDR2 YFSETQ. This CDR3 contains 16 residues. J was trimmed by 5 bases and V by 2 bases; bases with no gene match: 10. The complete variable domain, with remaining parts taken from reference TRBV5-1 and TRBJ2-7, reads KAGVTQTPRYLIKTRGQQVTLSCSPISGHRSVSWYQQTPGQGLQFLFEYFSETQRNKGNFPGRFSGRQFSNSRSEMNVSTLELGDSALYLCASSFSPGTGADEQYFGPGTRLTVT.

This clone occurred a few times. A single base separates this from a much larger clone, so it may be a read error. Other DNA sequences in the sample encode the same CDR3. The chain combines TRBV6-1 with TRBJ2-1; D is possibly TRBD2 (6 bases). The CDR3 length is 16 residues. Per the germline V gene, CDR1 is MNHNS and CDR2 is SASEGT. V was shortened by 3 bases and J by 8 bases, with 20 bases between the two germline ends. The CDR3 protein is CASSESTGGGQDEQFF. For the CDR3, the DNA is TGTGCCAGCAGTGAGAGCACAGGCGGAGGGCAAGATGAGCAGTTCTTC.

Only a few counts were recorded for this clone. The V gene is TRBV11-2, the J gene TRBJ2-3; tentative D call: TRBD1 (6 bases). This CDR3 has 19 residues. Germline V gene data show CDR1 as SGHAT and CDR2 as FQNNGV. V was pared by 0 bases and J by 0 bases, with 19 bases between. For the CDR3, the DNA is TGTGCCAGCAGCTTAGATCTGCAGGGGATTTGGGGAAGCACAGATACGCAGTATTTT. It is translated as CASSLDLQGIWGSTDTQYF.